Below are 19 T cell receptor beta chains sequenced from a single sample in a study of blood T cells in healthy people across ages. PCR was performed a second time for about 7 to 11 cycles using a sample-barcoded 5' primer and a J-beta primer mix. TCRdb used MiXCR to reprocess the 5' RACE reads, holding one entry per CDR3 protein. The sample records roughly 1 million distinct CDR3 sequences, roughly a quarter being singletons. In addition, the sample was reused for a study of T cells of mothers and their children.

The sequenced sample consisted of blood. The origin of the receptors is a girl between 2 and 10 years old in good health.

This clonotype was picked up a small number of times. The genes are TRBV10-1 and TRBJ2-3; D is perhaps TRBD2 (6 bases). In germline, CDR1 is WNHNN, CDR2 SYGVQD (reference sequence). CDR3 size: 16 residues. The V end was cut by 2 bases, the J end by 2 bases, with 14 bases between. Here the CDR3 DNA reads TGCGCCAGCAGTGAGGTCATTAGCGGAACCACAGATACGCAGTATTTT. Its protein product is CASSEVISGTTDTQYF.

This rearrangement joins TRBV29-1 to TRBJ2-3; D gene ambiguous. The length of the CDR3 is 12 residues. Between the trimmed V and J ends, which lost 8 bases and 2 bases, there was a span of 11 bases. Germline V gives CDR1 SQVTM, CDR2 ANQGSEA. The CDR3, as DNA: TGCAGCCTAGGGTCTTCCACAGATACGCAGTATTTT. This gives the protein CSLGSSTDTQYF.

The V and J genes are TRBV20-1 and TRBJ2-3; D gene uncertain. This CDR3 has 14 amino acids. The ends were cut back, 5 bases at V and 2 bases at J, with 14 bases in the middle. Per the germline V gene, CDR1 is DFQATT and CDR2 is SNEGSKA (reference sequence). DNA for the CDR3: TGCAGTGCTTCTCGTTACGGCACCACAGATACGCAGTATTTT. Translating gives CSASRYGTTDTQYF.

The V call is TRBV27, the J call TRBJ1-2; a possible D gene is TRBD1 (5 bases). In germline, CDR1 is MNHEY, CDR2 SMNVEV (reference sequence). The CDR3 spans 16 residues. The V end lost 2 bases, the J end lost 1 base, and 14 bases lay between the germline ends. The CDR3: CASSLNGRVLNYGYTF. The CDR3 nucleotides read TGTGCCAGCAGTTTAAACGGCAGGGTCCTTAACTATGGCTACACCTTC.

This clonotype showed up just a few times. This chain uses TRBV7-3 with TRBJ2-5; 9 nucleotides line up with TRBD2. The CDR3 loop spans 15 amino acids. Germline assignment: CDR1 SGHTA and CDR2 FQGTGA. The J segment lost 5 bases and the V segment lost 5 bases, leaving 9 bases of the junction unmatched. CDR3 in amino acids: CASSPSGAAGETQYF. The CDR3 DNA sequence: TGTGCCAGCAGCCCTAGCGGGGCCGCGGGGGAGACCCAGTACTTC.

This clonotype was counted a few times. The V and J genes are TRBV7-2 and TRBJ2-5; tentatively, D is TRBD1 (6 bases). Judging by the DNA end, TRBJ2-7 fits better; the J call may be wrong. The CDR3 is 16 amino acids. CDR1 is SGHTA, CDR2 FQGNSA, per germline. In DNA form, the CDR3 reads TGTGCCAGCAGCGCCAAAAACGGACAGCATCCCTACGAGCAGTACTTC. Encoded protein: CASSAKNGQHPYEQYF.

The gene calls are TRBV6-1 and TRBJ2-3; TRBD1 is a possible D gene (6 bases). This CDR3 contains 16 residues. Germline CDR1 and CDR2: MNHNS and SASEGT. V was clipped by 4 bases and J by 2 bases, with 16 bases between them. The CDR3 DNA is TGTGCCAGCAGTGGAGTTGGGGGCCCGTTCACAGATACGCAGTATTTT. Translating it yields CASSGVGGPFTDTQYF.

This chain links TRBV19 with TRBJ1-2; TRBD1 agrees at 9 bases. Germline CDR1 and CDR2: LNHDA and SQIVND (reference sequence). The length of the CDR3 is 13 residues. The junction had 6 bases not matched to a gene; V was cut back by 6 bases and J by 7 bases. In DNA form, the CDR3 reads TGTGCCAGTAGCTGGGACAGGGAAAGTGGCTACACCTTC. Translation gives CASSWDRESGYTF.

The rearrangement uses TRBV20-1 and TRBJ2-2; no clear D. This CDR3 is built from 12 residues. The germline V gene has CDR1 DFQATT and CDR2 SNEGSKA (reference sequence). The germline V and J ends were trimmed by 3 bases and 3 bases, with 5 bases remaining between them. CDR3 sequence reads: CSASVYTGELFF. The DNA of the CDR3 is TGCAGTGCTAGCGTTTACACCGGGGAGCTGTTTTTT.

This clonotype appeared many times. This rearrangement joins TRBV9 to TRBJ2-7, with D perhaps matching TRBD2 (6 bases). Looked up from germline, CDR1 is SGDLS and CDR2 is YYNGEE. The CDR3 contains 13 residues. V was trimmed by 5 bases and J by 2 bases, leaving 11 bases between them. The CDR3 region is CASSVAGTYEQYF. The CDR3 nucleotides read TGTGCCAGCAGTGTTGCGGGAACCTACGAGCAGTACTTC.

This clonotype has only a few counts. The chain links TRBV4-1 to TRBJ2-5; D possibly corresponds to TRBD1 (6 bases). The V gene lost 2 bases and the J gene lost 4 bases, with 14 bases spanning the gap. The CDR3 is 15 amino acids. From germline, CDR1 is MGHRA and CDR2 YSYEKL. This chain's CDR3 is CASSQRGGEGETQYF. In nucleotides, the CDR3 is TGCGCCAGCAGCCAAAGAGGGGGTGAGGGAGAGACCCAGTACTTC.

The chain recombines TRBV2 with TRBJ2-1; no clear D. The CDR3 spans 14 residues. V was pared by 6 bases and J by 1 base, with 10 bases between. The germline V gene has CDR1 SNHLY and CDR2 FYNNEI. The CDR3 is CASSTSSSYNEQFF. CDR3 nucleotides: TGTGCCAGCAGCACAAGTAGTTCCTACAATGAGCAGTTCTTC.

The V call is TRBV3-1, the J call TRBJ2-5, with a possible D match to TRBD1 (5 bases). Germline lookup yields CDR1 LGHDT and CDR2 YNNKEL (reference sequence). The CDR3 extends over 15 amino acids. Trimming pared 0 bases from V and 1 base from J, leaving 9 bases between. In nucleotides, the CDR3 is TGTGCCAGCAGCCAAGAACAGGCAAGCCAAGAGACCCAGTACTTC. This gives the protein CASSQEQASQETQYF.

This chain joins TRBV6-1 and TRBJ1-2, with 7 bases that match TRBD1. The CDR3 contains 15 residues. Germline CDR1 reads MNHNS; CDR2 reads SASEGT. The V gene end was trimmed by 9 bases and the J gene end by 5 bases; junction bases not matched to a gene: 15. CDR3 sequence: CASRHTEQGQYGYTF. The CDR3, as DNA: TGTGCCAGTAGGCATACTGAACAGGGGCAATATGGCTACACCTTC.

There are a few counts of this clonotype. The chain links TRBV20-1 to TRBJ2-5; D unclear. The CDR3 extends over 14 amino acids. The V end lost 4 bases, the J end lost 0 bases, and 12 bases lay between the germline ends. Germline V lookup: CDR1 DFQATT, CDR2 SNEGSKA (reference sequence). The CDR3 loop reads CSANPADDQETQYF. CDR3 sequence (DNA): TGCAGTGCTAACCCGGCGGATGACCAAGAGACCCAGTACTTC.

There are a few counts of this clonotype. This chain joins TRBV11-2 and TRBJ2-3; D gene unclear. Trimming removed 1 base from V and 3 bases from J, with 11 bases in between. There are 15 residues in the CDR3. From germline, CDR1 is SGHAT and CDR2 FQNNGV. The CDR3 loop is CASSLGVKPTDTQYF. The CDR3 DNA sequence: TGTGCCAGCAGCTTAGGGGTCAAACCAACAGATACGCAGTATTTT.

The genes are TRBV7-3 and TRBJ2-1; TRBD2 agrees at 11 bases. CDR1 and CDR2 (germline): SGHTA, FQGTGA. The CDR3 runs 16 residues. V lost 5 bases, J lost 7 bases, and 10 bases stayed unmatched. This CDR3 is CASSNVLTSGSNEQFF. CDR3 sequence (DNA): TGTGCCAGCAGCAACGTACTTACTAGCGGGAGTAATGAGCAGTTCTTC.

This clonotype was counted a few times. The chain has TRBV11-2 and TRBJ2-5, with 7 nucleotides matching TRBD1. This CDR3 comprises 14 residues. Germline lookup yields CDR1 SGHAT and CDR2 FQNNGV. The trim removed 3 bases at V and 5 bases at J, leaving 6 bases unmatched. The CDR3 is CASSFAGGMETQYF. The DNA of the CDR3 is TGTGCCAGCAGCTTTGCAGGGGGAATGGAGACCCAGTACTTC. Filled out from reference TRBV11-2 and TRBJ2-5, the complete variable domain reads EAGVAQSPRYKIIEKRQSVAFWCNPISGHATLYWYQQILGQGPKLLIQFQNNGVVDDSQLPKDRFSAERLKGVDSTLKIQPAKLEDSAVYLCASSFAGGMETQYFGPGTRLLVL.

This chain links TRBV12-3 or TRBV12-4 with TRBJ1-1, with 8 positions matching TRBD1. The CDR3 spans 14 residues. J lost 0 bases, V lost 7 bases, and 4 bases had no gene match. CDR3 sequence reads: CASILTGVNTEAFF. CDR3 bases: TGTGCCAGCATCCTGACAGGGGTGAACACTGAAGCTTTCTTT.